The 9 T cell receptor beta chains below come from one sample, sequenced in a study of shared clonotypes between healthy human individuals. Sequenced by immunoSEQ multiplex PCR; TCRdb stores in-frame clones only, minus some. This sample has some 2,500,000 clones, with around 93% found just once. Sample: naive CD4+ T cells from PBMCs. Regarding subset: CD45RA+ positively selected. These receptors came from a man aged 18-30 years in good health. Some clones in this sample may be carry-over from other donors' samples.

This rearrangement joins TRBV15 to TRBJ1-5, with D possibly TRBD1 on 5 matching bases. Per germline, CDR1 LNHNV and CDR2 YYDKDF (reference sequence). V lost 3 bases and J lost 0, with 18 bases in between. This CDR3 has 18 residues. CDR3 protein: CATSSPGDRTYSNQPQHF. The DNA of the CDR3 is TGTGCCACCAGCAGCCCTGGAGACAGAACATATAGCAATCAGCCCCAGCATTTT. The variable domain in full, completed from reference TRBV15 and TRBJ1-5, reads DAMVIQNPRYQVTQFGKPVTLSCSQTLNHNVMYWYQQKSSQAPKLLFHYYDKDFNNEADTPDNFQSRRPNTSFCFLDIRSPGLGDTAMYLCATSSPGDRTYSNQPQHFGDGTRLSIL.

This chain uses TRBV10-1 with TRBJ2-3; D not certain. CDR3 size: 12 residues. The ends were cut back, 4 bases at V and 1 base at J, with 3 bases in the middle. CDR1 WNHNN and CDR2 SYGVQD come from the germline V gene (reference sequence). The CDR3 reads CASSAGTDTQYF. CDR3 coding DNA: TGCGCCAGCAGTGCGGGCACAGATACGCAGTATTTT.

This clone was seen only once. The genes are TRBV5-4 and TRBJ1-1, with 7 nucleotides matching TRBD1. J gave up 1 base and V 3 bases, and 6 bases lay outside the gene matches. Germline lookup yields CDR1 SGHNT and CDR2 YYREEE (reference sequence). The CDR3 covers 15 residues. The CDR3 loop is CASSSRQGRNTEAFF. CDR3 nucleotide sequence: TGTGCCAGCAGCTCTAGACAGGGCCGGAACACTGAAGCTTTCTTT.

This clone appeared a single time. The J gene is TRBJ2-2, the V gene TRBV11-3; D possibly matches TRBD1 or TRBD2 (6 bases each). This CDR3 has 15 amino acids. Trimming removed 4 bases at V and 0 bases at J, with 9 bases between. Germline assignment: CDR1 SGHNT and CDR2 YENEEA. Written as DNA, the CDR3 is TGTGCCAGCAGCTGGGGGGACACGAACACCGGGGAGCTGTTTTTT. Encoded protein: CASSWGDTNTGELFF.

A few counts support this clone. The chain is built from TRBV6-6 and TRBJ1-1; TRBD1 matches 7 bases. Germline V gene lookup returns CDR1 MNHNY and CDR2 SVGAGI (reference sequence). Trimming took 2 bases from V and 7 from J; bases not matched to a gene: 10. The CDR3 is made up of 15 amino acids. CDR3 sequence: CASSYPSSGTDEAFF. The CDR3 DNA follows: TGTGCCAGCAGTTACCCTTCTTCCGGGACAGATGAAGCTTTCTTT.

On this clone: Distinct nucleotide sequences in the sample also encode this CDR3. The CDR3 DNA is TGTGCCAGCAGCGTCCCGGGAACAGGATACAATGAGCAGTTCTTC. Residues: CASSVPGTGYNEQFF. This chain uses TRBV9 with TRBJ2-1; tentatively, D is TRBD1 or TRBD2 (5 bases each). The V gene's germline CDR1 is SGDLS and CDR2 YYNGEE. The V gene lost 2 bases and the J gene lost 4 bases, with 13 bases spanning the gap. CDR3 length: 15 residues.

On this clone itself: This CDR3 is also generated by other DNA sequences in the sample. This rearrangement joins TRBV14 to TRBJ1-2; D unresolved. Trimming took 3 bases from V and 2 from J, leaving 7 bases between them. The length of the CDR3 is 13 residues. Germline values: CDR1 SGHDN, CDR2 FVKESK. The CDR3 here is CASSQAENYGYTF. The CDR3 DNA is TGTGCCAGCAGCCAGGCAGAAAACTATGGCTACACCTTC.

The genes are TRBV7-8 and TRBJ1-5; no clear D. Germline V gives CDR1 SGHVS, CDR2 FQNEAQ. V was trimmed by 7 bases and J by 2 bases, leaving 12 bases between them. This CDR3 spans 14 amino acids. This CDR3 is CASTDPWGNQPQHF. The CDR3 DNA is TGTGCCAGCACCGACCCATGGGGCAATCAGCCCCAGCATTTT. The full variable domain, with the rest looked up from reference TRBV7-8 and TRBJ1-5, is GAGVSQSPRYKVAKRGQDVALRCDPISGHVSLFWYQQALGQGPEFLTYFQNEAQLDKSGLPSDRFFAERPEGSVSTLKIQRTQQEDSAVYLCASTDPWGNQPQHFGDGTRLSIL.

The V and J genes are TRBV2 and TRBJ2-2, with D unresolved. Trimming left V 7 bases short and J 8 bases short, with 14 bases between. Per germline, CDR1 SNHLY and CDR2 FYNNEI. The CDR3 is made up of 13 amino acids. The CDR3 loop is CASTFNPRGELFF. The DNA of the CDR3 is TGTGCCAGCACTTTTAATCCCAGAGGGGAGCTGTTTTTT.